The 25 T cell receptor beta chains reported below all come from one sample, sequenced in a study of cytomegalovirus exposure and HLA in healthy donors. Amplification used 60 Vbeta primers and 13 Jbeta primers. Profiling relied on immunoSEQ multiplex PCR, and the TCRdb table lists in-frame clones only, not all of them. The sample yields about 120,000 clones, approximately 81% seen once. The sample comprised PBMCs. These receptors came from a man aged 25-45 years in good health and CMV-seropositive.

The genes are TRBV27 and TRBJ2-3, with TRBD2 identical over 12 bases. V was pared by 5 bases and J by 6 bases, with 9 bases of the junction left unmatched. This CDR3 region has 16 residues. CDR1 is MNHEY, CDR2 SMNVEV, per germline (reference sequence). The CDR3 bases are TGTGCCAGCAGTCCCCTACTAGCGGGGGGCCGGGATACGCAGTATTTT. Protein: CASSPLLAGGRDTQYF.

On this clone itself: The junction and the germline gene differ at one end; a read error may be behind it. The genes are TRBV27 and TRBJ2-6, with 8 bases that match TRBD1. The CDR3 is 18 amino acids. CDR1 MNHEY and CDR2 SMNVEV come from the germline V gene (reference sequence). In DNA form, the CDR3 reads TGTGCCAGCAGTTTGGGGCCAGGGGGCGCTCCTGGGGCCAACGGCCTGACTTTC. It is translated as CASSLGPGGAPGANGLTF.

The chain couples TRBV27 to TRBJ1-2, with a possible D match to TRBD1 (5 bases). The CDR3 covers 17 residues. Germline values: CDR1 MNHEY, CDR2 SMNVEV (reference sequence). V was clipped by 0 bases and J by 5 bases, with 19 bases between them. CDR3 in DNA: TGTGCCAGCAGTTTATCGGTAGAAGGGGCAGCCTTGTATGGCTACACCTTC. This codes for CASSLSVEGAALYGYTF.

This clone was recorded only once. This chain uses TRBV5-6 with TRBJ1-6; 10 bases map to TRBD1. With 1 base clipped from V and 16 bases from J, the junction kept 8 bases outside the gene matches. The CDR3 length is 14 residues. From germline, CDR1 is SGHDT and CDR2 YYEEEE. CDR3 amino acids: CASSLSGTGASLHF. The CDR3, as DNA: TGTGCCAGCAGCTTGAGCGGGACAGGGGCCTCTCTCCACTTT.

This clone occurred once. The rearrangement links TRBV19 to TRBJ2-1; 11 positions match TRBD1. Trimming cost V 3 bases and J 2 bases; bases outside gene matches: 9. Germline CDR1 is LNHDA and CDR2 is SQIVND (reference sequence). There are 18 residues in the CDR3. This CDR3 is CASSIGAPGQGAYNEQFF. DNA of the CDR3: TGTGCCAGTAGTATTGGGGCTCCGGGACAGGGGGCCTACAATGAGCAGTTCTTC.

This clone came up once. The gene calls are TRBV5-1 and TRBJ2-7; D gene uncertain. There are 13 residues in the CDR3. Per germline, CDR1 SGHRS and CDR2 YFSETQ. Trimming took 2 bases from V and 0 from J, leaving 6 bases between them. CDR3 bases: TGCGCCAGCAGCTTTTATAGCTCCTACGAGCAGTACTTC. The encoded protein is CASSFYSSYEQYF.

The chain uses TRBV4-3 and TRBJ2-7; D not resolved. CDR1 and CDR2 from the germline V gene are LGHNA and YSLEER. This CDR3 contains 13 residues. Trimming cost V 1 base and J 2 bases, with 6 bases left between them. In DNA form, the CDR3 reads TGCGCCAGCAGCCAAGGTCCTACCTACGAGCAGTACTTC. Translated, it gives CASSQGPTYEQYF.

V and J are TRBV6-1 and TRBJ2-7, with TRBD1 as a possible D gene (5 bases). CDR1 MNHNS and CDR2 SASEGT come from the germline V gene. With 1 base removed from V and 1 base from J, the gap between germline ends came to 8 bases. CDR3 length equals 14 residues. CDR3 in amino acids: CASSEGGRSYEQYF. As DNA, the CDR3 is TGTGCCAGCAGTGAAGGGGGCCGGTCCTACGAGCAGTACTTC.

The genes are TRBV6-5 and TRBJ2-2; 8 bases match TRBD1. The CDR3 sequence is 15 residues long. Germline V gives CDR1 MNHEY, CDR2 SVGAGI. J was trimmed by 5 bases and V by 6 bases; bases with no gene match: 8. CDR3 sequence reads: CASRPGGAETGELFF. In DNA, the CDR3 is TGTGCCAGCAGGCCAGGGGGCGCCGAAACCGGGGAGCTGTTTTTT.

The CDR3 reads CASSLAPGLAFSVTGELFF. Written as DNA, the CDR3 is TGTGCCAGCAGCTTAGCCCCGGGACTAGCGTTTTCGGTGACCGGGGAGCTGTTTTTT. J is TRBJ2-2 and V is TRBV7-2; 10 nucleotides agree with TRBD2. Germline values: CDR1 SGHTA, CDR2 FQGNSA. The CDR3 covers 19 residues. Trimming removed 0 bases from V and 5 bases from J; junction bases left unmatched: 12.

The chain's CDR3 is CASSFRTGDYGYTF. Here the CDR3 DNA reads TGTGCCAGCAGCTTTCGGACAGGGGACTATGGCTACACCTTC. The rearrangement uses TRBV7-2 and TRBJ1-2; 9 nucleotides line up with TRBD1. The CDR3 length is 14 residues. V gave up 3 bases and J gave up 3 bases; unmatched junction bases: 2. Germline-derived CDR1 and CDR2 are SGHTA and FQGNSA.

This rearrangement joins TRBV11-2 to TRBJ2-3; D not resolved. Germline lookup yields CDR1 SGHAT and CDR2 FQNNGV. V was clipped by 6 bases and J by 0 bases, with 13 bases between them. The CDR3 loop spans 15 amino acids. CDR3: CASRLLASSTDTQYF. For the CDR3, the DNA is TGTGCCAGCAGGTTATTGGCCTCTAGCACAGATACGCAGTATTTT.

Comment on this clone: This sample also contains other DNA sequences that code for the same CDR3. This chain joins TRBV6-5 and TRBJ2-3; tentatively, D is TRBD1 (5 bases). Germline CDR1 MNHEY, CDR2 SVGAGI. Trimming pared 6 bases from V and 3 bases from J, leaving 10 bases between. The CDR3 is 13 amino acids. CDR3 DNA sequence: TGTGCCAGCAGCTCAGGGTTTACAGATACGCAGTATTTT. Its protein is CASSSGFTDTQYF.

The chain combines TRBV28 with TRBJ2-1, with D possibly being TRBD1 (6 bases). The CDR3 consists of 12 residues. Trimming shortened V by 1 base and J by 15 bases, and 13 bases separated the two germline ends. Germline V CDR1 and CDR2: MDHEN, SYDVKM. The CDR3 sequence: CASSLFGQGLFF. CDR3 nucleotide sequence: TGTGCCAGCAGTTTATTTGGTCAGGGGCTGTTCTTC.

The CDR3 protein is CASSWTGAHTEAFF. CDR3 in DNA: TGTGCCAGCAGCTGGACAGGGGCACACACTGAAGCTTTCTTT. The chain has TRBV7-3 and TRBJ1-1; 9 nucleotides align to TRBD1. This CDR3 is 14 amino acids long. The V gene end was trimmed by 4 bases and the J gene end by 3 bases; junction bases not matched to a gene: 3. CDR1 SGHTA and CDR2 FQGTGA come from the germline V gene.

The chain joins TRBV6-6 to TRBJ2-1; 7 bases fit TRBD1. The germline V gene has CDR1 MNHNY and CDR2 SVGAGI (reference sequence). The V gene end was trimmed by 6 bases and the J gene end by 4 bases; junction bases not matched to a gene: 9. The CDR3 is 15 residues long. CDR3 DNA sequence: TGTGCCAGCAGCCCGCCCGGCAGGGGGTACAATGAGCAGTTCTTC. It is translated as CASSPPGRGYNEQFF.

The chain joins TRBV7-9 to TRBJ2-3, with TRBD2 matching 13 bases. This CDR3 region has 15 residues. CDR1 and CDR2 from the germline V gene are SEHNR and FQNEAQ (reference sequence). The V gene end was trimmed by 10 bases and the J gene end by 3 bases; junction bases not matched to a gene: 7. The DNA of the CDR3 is TGTGCCAACGGGGGGGGACTAGCGGGGACAGATACGCAGTATTTT. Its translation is CANGGGLAGTDTQYF.

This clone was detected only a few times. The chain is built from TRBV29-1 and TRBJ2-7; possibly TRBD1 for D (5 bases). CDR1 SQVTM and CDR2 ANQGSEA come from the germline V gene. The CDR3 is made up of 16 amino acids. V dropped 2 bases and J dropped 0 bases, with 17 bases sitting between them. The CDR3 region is CSVEKTQGLDSYEQYF. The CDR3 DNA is TGCAGCGTTGAAAAGACTCAGGGTCTCGACTCCTACGAGCAGTACTTC.

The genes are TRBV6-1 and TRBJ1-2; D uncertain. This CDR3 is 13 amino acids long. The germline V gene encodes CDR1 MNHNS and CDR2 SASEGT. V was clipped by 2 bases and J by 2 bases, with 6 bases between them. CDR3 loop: CASSERLNYGYTF. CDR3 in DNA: TGTGCCAGCAGTGAAAGACTAAACTATGGCTACACCTTC.

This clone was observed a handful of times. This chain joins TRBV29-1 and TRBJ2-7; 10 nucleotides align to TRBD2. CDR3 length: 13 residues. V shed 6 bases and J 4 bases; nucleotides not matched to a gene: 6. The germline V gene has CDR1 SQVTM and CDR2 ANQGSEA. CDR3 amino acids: CSVTSGKNYEQYF. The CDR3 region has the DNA TGCAGCGTAACTAGCGGGAAAAATTACGAGCAGTACTTC.

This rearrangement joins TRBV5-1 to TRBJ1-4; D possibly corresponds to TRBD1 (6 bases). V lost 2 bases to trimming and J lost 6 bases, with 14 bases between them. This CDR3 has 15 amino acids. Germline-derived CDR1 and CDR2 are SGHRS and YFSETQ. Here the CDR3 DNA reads TGCGCCAGCAGCTTCTCGCCAGGGGCTCATGAAAAACTGTTTTTT. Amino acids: CASSFSPGAHEKLFF.

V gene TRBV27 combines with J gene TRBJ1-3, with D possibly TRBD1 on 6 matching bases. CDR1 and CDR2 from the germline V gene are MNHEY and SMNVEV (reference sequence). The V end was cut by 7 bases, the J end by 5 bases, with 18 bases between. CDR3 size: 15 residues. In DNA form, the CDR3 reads TGTGCCAGCACGGGGGGGCGCCTCGTCAGAAACACCATATATTTT. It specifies CASTGGRLVRNTIYF.

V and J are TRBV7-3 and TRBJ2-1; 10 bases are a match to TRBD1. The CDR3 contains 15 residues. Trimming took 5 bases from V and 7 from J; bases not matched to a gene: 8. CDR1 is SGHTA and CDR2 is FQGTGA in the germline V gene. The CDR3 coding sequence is TGTGCCAGCAGCCGACAGGGGGCTCTCGGGAATGAGCAGTTCTTC. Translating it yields CASSRQGALGNEQFF.

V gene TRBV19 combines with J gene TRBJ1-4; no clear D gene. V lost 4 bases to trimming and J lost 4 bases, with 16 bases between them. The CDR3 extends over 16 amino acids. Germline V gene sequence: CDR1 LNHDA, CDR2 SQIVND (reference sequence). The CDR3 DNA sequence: TGTGCCAGTAGTACTGCTGGCTGGGGAGGTAATGAAAAACTGTTTTTT. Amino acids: CASSTAGWGGNEKLFF. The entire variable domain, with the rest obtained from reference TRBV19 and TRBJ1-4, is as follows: DGGITQSPKYLFRKEGQNVTLSCEQNLNHDAMYWYRQDPGQGLRLIYYSQIVNDFQKGDIAEGYSVSREKKESFPLTVTSAQKNPTAFYLCASSTAGWGGNEKLFFGSGTQLSVL.

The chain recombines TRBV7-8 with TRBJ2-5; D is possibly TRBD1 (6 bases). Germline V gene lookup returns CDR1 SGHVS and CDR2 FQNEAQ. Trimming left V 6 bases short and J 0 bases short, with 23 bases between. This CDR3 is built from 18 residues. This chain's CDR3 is CASRVVGGQLRYQETQYF. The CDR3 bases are TGTGCCAGCAGGGTAGTAGGAGGACAGCTACGGTACCAAGAGACCCAGTACTTC. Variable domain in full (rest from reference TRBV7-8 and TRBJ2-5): GAGVSQSPRYKVAKRGQDVALRCDPISGHVSLFWYQQALGQGPEFLTYFQNEAQLDKSGLPSDRFFAERPEGSVSTLKIQRTQQEDSAVYLCASRVVGGQLRYQETQYFGPGTRLLVL.